This T cell receptor (beta chain) was sequenced for a study of technical replicates of blood from several donors. Measured with immunoSEQ multiplex PCR; TCRdb has only the in-frame clones, and not every one. The sample records fewer than 90,000 clones, roughly 93% being singletons. Turning to this clone: Other DNA sequences in this specimen translate into the identical CDR3.

Germline V gene lookup returns CDR1 SGHRS and CDR2 YFSETQ. This CDR3 is 14 amino acids long. Trimming took 0 bases from V and 8 from J; bases not matched to a gene: 1. The sequenced sample was T cells isolated from PBMCs. The chain combines TRBV5-1 with TRBJ2-1; 11 nucleotides agree with TRBD2. The TCR was taken from a human donor in good health. CDR3 bases: TGCGCCAGCAGCTTGGATAGCGGGAGGGATGAGCAGTTCTTC. This encodes CASSLDSGRDEQFF. Filled out from reference TRBV5-1 and TRBJ2-1, the complete variable domain reads KAGVTQTPRYLIKTRGQQVTLSCSPISGHRSVSWYQQTPGQGLQFLFEYFSETQRNKGNFPGRFSGRQFSNSRSEMNVSTLELGDSALYLCASSLDSGRDEQFFGPGTRLTVL.